The 30 T cell receptor beta chains below come from one sample, sequenced in a study of blood T cells in healthy people across ages. With a J-beta primer mix and a sample-barcoded 5' primer, a second PCR ran about 7 to 11 cycles. TCRdb re-analysed the 5' RACE reads in MiXCR, keeping a single row per CDR3 protein. The sample holds over a million distinct CDR3 sequences; roughly a quarter are singletons and the top ten take around 0.75%. This sample also belongs to another study, concerning T cells of mothers and their children.

What was sequenced was blood. The receptors come from a girl aged 2 to 9 in good health.

The genes are TRBV7-8 and TRBJ2-1; TRBD2 aligns across 11 bases. The CDR3 is made up of 17 amino acids. The V segment lost 5 bases and the J segment 8 bases; nucleotides outside the gene matches: 14. Germline values: CDR1 SGHVS, CDR2 FQNEAQ. The CDR3 protein is CASSTPGTSGGLYEQFF. In DNA form, the CDR3 reads TGTGCCAGCAGCACTCCCGGGACTAGCGGAGGTTTGTATGAGCAGTTCTTC. Full variable domain (remainder filled in from reference TRBV7-8 and TRBJ2-1): GAGVSQSPRYKVAKRGQDVALRCDPISGHVSLFWYQQALGQGPEFLTYFQNEAQLDKSGLPSDRFFAERPEGSVSTLKIQRTQQEDSAVYLCASSTPGTSGGLYEQFFGPGTRLTVL.

This clonotype was counted only a few times. V usage is TRBV29-1 and J usage is TRBJ2-5; a possible D gene is TRBD1 (7 bases). The DNA end lines up better with TRBJ2-1; the J call may be wrong. CDR1 is SQVTM and CDR2 is ANQGSEA in the germline V gene. The CDR3 has 15 amino acids. CDR3 coding DNA: TGCAGCGCTCCACGAGGAGGGGGCGCGTACAATGAGCAGTTCTTC. Translation: CSAPRGGGAYNEQFF.

This rearrangement joins TRBV29-1 to TRBJ1-1, with D possibly being TRBD1 (5 bases). This CDR3 has 13 amino acids. Deletions cut 5 bases from V and 6 bases from J, with 16 bases between. The germline V gene encodes CDR1 SQVTM and CDR2 ANQGSEA. The CDR3: CSVRGTTHAEAFF. CDR3 bases: TGCAGCGTTCGCGGGACGACTCACGCTGAAGCTTTCTTT.

The chain is built from TRBV5-6 and TRBJ1-4; D possibly corresponds to TRBD1 (6 bases). The V end was cut by 0 bases, the J end by 3 bases, with 12 bases between. Per germline, CDR1 SGHDT and CDR2 YYEEEE. The CDR3 covers 16 residues. CDR3 loop: CASSLGPRQANEKLFF. The CDR3 nucleotides are TGTGCCAGCAGCTTGGGTCCAAGACAGGCTAATGAAAAACTGTTTTTT.

The rearrangement uses TRBV9 and TRBJ2-2; D is undetermined. V lost 1 base, J lost 6 bases, and 13 bases lay in between. This CDR3 region has 15 residues. The V gene's germline CDR1 is SGDLS and CDR2 YYNGEE. CDR3 loop: CASSVYGQVAGELFF. CDR3 DNA: TGTGCCAGCAGCGTATATGGGCAAGTTGCCGGGGAGCTGTTTTTT.

The chain combines TRBV5-5 with TRBJ2-5; D unclear. The J call may be incorrect, as the DNA end agrees better with TRBJ2-7. Germline values: CDR1 SGHKS, CDR2 YYEKEE (reference sequence). The CDR3 length is 12 residues. The CDR3 here is CASSLGEHEQYF. The CDR3 coding sequence is TGTGCCAGCAGCTTGGGGGAACACGAGCAGTACTTC.

This clonotype was seen a few times. The genes are TRBV12-3 or TRBV12-4 and TRBJ1-2; possible D gene TRBD1, 5 bases. Trimming took off 8 bases at V and 5 bases at J, with 24 bases between the two ends. The CDR3 covers 16 residues. The CDR3 nucleotides read TGTGCCAGCGGACTTTCAACAGGCCCGCTGATATATGGCTACACCTTC. It specifies CASGLSTGPLIYGYTF.

This clonotype turned up a few times. The J gene is TRBJ1-2, the V gene TRBV21-1; no check of the table's D call, TRBD1, against the DNA was made. TRBV21-1 is annotated as a pseudogene. The CDR3 has 15 residues. This CDR3 reads CASNPRQGADYGYTF. CDR3 bases: TGTGCCAGCAACCCAAGACAGGGGGCGGACTATGGCTACACCTTC.

This clonotype was recorded a few times. The genes are TRBV7-9 and TRBJ2-7; 7 bases fit TRBD1. The CDR3 runs 14 residues. Per germline, CDR1 SEHNR and CDR2 FQNEAQ (reference sequence). With 5 bases clipped from V and 4 bases from J, the junction kept 8 bases outside the gene matches. CDR3 amino acids: CASSVRDRHYEQYF. The CDR3 DNA reads TGTGCCAGCAGCGTCCGGGACAGACATTACGAGCAGTACTTC.

This clonotype was observed a handful of times. A much larger clone sits a single nucleotide away, making a read error possible. The chain carries TRBV7-9 and TRBJ2-6; D gene uncertain. The ends were cut back, 5 bases at V and 4 bases at J, with 6 bases in the middle. Germline assignment: CDR1 SEHNR and CDR2 FQNEAQ (reference sequence). The CDR3 totals 13 residues. CDR3 residues: CASSQDGANVLTF. CDR3 in DNA: TGTGCCAGCAGCCAAGACGGGGCCAACGTCCTGACTTTC.

This clonotype was found a few times. The rearrangement joins TRBV7-9 to TRBJ2-7, with a weak D call TRBD2 (5 bases). V lost 9 bases and J lost 0, with 15 bases in between. The germline gives CDR1 SEHNR, CDR2 FQNEAQ (reference sequence). The CDR3 covers 14 residues. The CDR3 DNA follows: TGTGCCAGTAATGCCGGGGTTGGCTCCTACGAGCAGTACTTC. Amino acid sequence: CASNAGVGSYEQYF.

The V call is TRBV21-1, the J call TRBJ2-7. TRBV21-1 is listed as a pseudogene. The CDR3 covers 15 residues. CDR3 in amino acids: CASSGTARSSYEQYF. CDR3 sequence (DNA): TGTGCCAGCAGCGGAACAGCGAGGAGCTCCTACGAGCAGTACTTC.

The J gene is TRBJ2-7, the V gene TRBV29-1; no definite D call. CDR3 length: 12 residues. Per germline, CDR1 SQVTM and CDR2 ANQGSEA. Trimming stripped 2 bases from V and 6 bases from J, with 11 bases between. CDR3 sequence (DNA): TGCAGCGTTGAATTAGGGTTAAGCGAGCAGTACTTC. Its translation is CSVELGLSEQYF.

The V gene is TRBV9, the J gene TRBJ2-1, with 12 bases identical to TRBD2. The V gene end was trimmed by 4 bases and the J gene end by 3 bases; junction bases not matched to a gene: 5. CDR1 and CDR2 (germline): SGDLS, YYNGEE. This CDR3 has 16 amino acids. The CDR3: CASSRTSGKNYNEQFF. The CDR3 DNA reads TGTGCCAGCAGCAGGACTAGCGGGAAGAACTACAATGAGCAGTTCTTC.

This chain joins TRBV6-5 and TRBJ2-1; 7 bases fit TRBD1. With V trimmed by 2 bases and J by 8 bases, 3 bases remained unmatched. The CDR3 loop spans 13 amino acids. From germline, CDR1 is MNHEY and CDR2 SVGAGI. CDR3 coding DNA: TGTGCCAGCAGTTACAAGGGGGCCGATGAGCAGTTCTTC. The encoded protein is CASSYKGADEQFF.

This chain links TRBV4-1 with TRBJ2-1; no firm D call. Per the germline V gene, CDR1 is MGHRA and CDR2 is YSYEKL. This CDR3 contains 16 residues. V dropped 1 base and J dropped 0 bases, with 10 bases sitting between them. DNA of the CDR3: TGCGCCAGCAGCCAAGTTTTAGGATCCTCCTACAATGAGCAGTTCTTC. Its protein product is CASSQVLGSSYNEQFF.

This rearrangement joins TRBV10-3 to TRBJ1-5; D may be TRBD1 (6 bases). Germline loops: CDR1 ENHRY, CDR2 SYGVKD. This CDR3 region has 13 residues. With 11 bases removed from V and 3 bases from J, the gap between germline ends came to 14 bases. For the CDR3, the DNA is TGTGCCGGAGCATCAGGGGCCAATCAGCCCCAGCATTTT. Encoded protein: CAGASGANQPQHF.

The chain is built from TRBV6-5 and TRBJ1-1; 7 positions match TRBD1. The CDR3 has 15 residues. J gave up 7 bases and V 7 bases, and 15 bases lay outside the gene matches. Germline-derived CDR1 and CDR2 are MNHEY and SVGAGI. CDR3: CASTPLGQKPNEAFF. The CDR3 region has the DNA TGTGCCAGCACCCCTTTGGGACAGAAGCCGAATGAAGCTTTCTTT.

A remark on this clonotype: An end of the junction differs from the germline gene, which may be a read error. The chain combines TRBV3-1 with TRBJ2-5, with D possibly being TRBD2 (6 bases). Gene TRBJ2-7 matches the end of the DNA better, so the J call may be wrong. The CDR3 totals 14 residues. Germline V gene lookup returns CDR1 LGHDT and CDR2 YNNKEL (reference sequence). CDR3 amino acids: CASNQGDWRYEQYF. CDR3 DNA sequence: TGTGCCAGCAACCAAGGGGACTGGCGGTACGAGCAGTACTTC.

This clonotype was seen only a few times. This chain joins TRBV29-1 and TRBJ2-3; 12 bases align to TRBD2. Looked up from germline, CDR1 is SQVTM and CDR2 is ANQGSEA. The CDR3 is 15 amino acids. V gave up 3 bases and J gave up 2 bases; unmatched junction bases: 3. CDR3 in DNA: TGCAGCGTTGATACTAGCGGGGGGCCCACAGATACGCAGTATTTT. Amino acid sequence: CSVDTSGGPTDTQYF.

This chain connects TRBV5-1 to TRBJ2-5, with D unclear. Trimming removed 8 bases from V and 5 bases from J, with 16 bases in between. CDR3 size: 13 residues. CDR1 and CDR2 (germline): SGHRS, YFSETQ. The CDR3 nucleotides are TGCGCCAGTTCACAGTGGGCCGAGGAGACCCAGTACTTC. Its translation is CASSQWAEETQYF.

J is TRBJ1-1 and V is TRBV6-2 or TRBV6-3, with unresolved D. The germline CDR1 and CDR2 sequences are MNHEY and SVGEGT. This CDR3 has 11 amino acids. Deletions cut 7 bases from V and 6 bases from J, with 9 bases between. This CDR3 reads CASTQGPEAFF. The CDR3 DNA follows: TGTGCCAGCACCCAAGGACCTGAAGCTTTCTTT.

The chain uses TRBV20-1 and TRBJ2-5; D remains ambiguous. This CDR3 spans 14 amino acids. Germline CDR1 reads DFQATT; CDR2 reads SNEGSKA (reference sequence). Trimming took off 0 bases at V and 2 bases at J, with 10 bases between the two ends. CDR3 in DNA: TGCAGTGCTAGAGACCGGGCGTTTCAAGAGACCCAGTACTTC. It specifies CSARDRAFQETQYF.

This clonotype appeared a few times. The CDR3 reads CSVETDRTGELFF. In nucleotides, the CDR3 is TGCAGCGTTGAAACAGACAGGACCGGGGAGCTGTTTTTT. The gene calls are TRBV29-1 and TRBJ2-2; D is possibly TRBD1 (6 bases). V lost 2 bases and J lost 5, with 9 bases in between. CDR1 is SQVTM and CDR2 is ANQGSEA in the germline V gene. There are 13 residues in the CDR3.

About this clonotype itself: This may be a read error, as it is one base from a much larger clone. The J gene is TRBJ2-7, the V gene TRBV2, with 9 bases identical to TRBD1. CDR1 SNHLY and CDR2 FYNNEI come from the germline V gene. This CDR3 comprises 15 residues. CDR3 nucleotides: TGTGCCAGCAGGCAAAACAGGGGGCAATCCTACGAGCGGTACTTC. Translation: CASRQNRGQSYERYF.

The chain uses TRBV6-2 or TRBV6-3 and TRBJ2-5; 8 bases are a match to TRBD2. Trimming cost V 9 bases and J 1 base; bases outside gene matches: 10. The CDR3 has 15 residues. Germline CDR1 is MNHEY and CDR2 is SVGEGT. The CDR3 coding sequence is TGTGCCAGTCGCCGTAGCGGGGAGCCCCAAGAGACCCAGTACTTC. It translates to CASRRSGEPQETQYF.

This clonotype was seen only a few times. J is TRBJ2-2 and V is TRBV6-6; D remains unclear. V was cut by 6 bases and J by 7 bases, with 12 bases left in between. Germline CDR1 is MNHNY and CDR2 is SVGAGI (reference sequence). The CDR3 has 13 residues. Written as DNA, the CDR3 is TGTGCCAGCAGCGAAACCATCGGCGGGGAGCTGTTTTTT. Its protein is CASSETIGGELFF.

The V and J genes are TRBV4-3 and TRBJ1-5, with TRBD1 identical over 9 bases. This CDR3 spans 14 amino acids. The V and J ends lost 7 bases and 7 bases, in that order; junction bases with no gene match: 8. CDR1 and CDR2 (germline): LGHNA, YSLEER. CDR3 residues: CASILQGAQQPQHF. The CDR3, as DNA: TGCGCCAGCATCTTACAGGGGGCCCAACAGCCCCAGCATTTT.

The chain combines TRBV7-2 with TRBJ2-5; tentatively, D is TRBD1 (5 bases). This CDR3 comprises 16 residues. Between the trimmed V and J ends, which lost 3 bases and 0 bases, there was a span of 14 bases. Per the germline V gene, CDR1 is SGHTA and CDR2 is FQGNSA. CDR3 nucleotide sequence: TGTGCCAGCAGCTTGACAGCTACCATGTACCAAGAGACCCAGTACTTC. Protein sequence: CASSLTATMYQETQYF.

This clonotype has just a few counts. V gene TRBV20-1 combines with J gene TRBJ2-5, with TRBD2 matching 8 bases. Trimming removed 1 base from V and 3 bases from J; junction bases left unmatched: 4. Germline CDR1 and CDR2: DFQATT and SNEGSKA (reference sequence). This CDR3 spans 14 amino acids. CDR3 sequence: CSARVRRGEETQYF. Here the CDR3 DNA reads TGCAGTGCTAGAGTAAGGCGGGGGGAAGAGACCCAGTACTTC.